These 5 T cell receptor beta chains were all obtained from the same sample, sequenced in a study of blood T cell repertoires in COVID-19. The table came from immunoSEQ multiplex PCR; TCRdb's copy has only in-frame clones and leaves some out. The table shows roughly 250,000 clones, with roughly nine tenths occurring only once. Sequenced: peripheral blood. The receptors here all came from a man aged 55 to 69 who had recovered from COVID-19.

V gene TRBV7-9 combines with J gene TRBJ1-2; D gene unclear. Germline V gene data show CDR1 as SEHNR and CDR2 as FQNEAQ (reference sequence). Trimming took off 7 bases at V and 0 bases at J, with 12 bases between the two ends. The CDR3 has 14 residues. CDR3 loop: CASTERVANYGYTF. The CDR3 DNA sequence: TGTGCCAGCACTGAGAGGGTAGCTAACTATGGCTACACCTTC.

The genes are TRBV4-2 and TRBJ2-1, with 10 bases fitting TRBD2. This CDR3 region has 15 residues. The ends lost 8 bases at V and 3 bases at J; junction bases unmatched: 7. CDR1 and CDR2 (germline): LGHNA, YNFKEQ. CDR3 bases: TGTGCCAGCGCAGTTCGGACTAGCGGCTACAATGAGCAGTTCTTC. Its translation is CASAVRTSGYNEQFF.

The chain combines TRBV3-1 (or the pseudogene TRBV3-2) with TRBJ1-1; D ambiguous. This CDR3 has 15 amino acids. V shed 2 bases and J shed 3 bases, with 13 bases lying between them. The germline CDR1 and CDR2 sequences are LGHDT and YNNKEL (reference sequence). The CDR3 here is CASSQRLRGYTEAFF. The CDR3 nucleotides read TGTGCCAGCAGCCAAAGATTGCGGGGTTACACTGAAGCTTTCTTT.

The gene calls are TRBV6-5 and TRBJ1-1; D is uncertain. Looked up from germline, CDR1 is MNHEY and CDR2 is SVGAGI. V was cut by 9 bases and J by 6 bases, with 17 bases left in between. CDR3 size: 13 residues. The CDR3: CASRLGGRPEAFF. CDR3 nucleotide sequence: TGTGCCAGTCGCCTCGGTGGGAGGCCTGAAGCTTTCTTT.

The chain combines TRBV11-1 with TRBJ2-2, with D perhaps TRBD1 (5 bases). Per the germline V gene, CDR1 is SGHAT and CDR2 is FQDESV (reference sequence). The V gene lost 10 bases and the J gene lost 3 bases, with 9 bases spanning the gap. CDR3 size: 12 residues. The chain's CDR3 is CAITQDTGELFF. The CDR3 DNA is TGTGCCATTACACAGGACACCGGGGAGCTGTTTTTT.